This T cell receptor (beta chain) was obtained from a study of T cells after yellow fever vaccination. This clonotype was counted a few times. The antigen remains undetermined. CDR3 length equals 15 residues. Germline values: CDR1 MDHEN, CDR2 SYDVKM. Unmatched junction bases numbered 11, after V lost 10 bases and J lost 2 bases. The study's findings and limits: Weaker overall, the secondary response nonetheless peaked faster (day 5 versus 15). The booster saw the reappearance of most primary-vaccination clones (nearly 98% CD4, 88% CD8). In FACS-sorted repertoires, abundant clonotypes from the bulk population could appear as contaminants.

It was through 5'RACE template switching that TCR cDNA was made, with a universal primer site and UMIs added. From the 5' RACE reads, TCRdb called clonotypes with MiXCR, one entry per CDR3 protein. The table has approximately 140,000 distinct CDR3 sequences, more than 6% seen once. The J gene is TRBJ2-3, the V gene TRBV28, with 8 bases identical to TRBD2. The clonotype comes from a man younger than 40 who received the YFV17D yellow fever vaccine. Here the sequenced sample was CD4+ T cells sorted from PBMCs, taken 5 days after the yellow fever booster vaccination. CDR3 in DNA: TGTGCCAACTCCCCGGGGGGGGGGAACACAGATACGCAGTATTTT. It specifies CANSPGGGNTDTQYF.